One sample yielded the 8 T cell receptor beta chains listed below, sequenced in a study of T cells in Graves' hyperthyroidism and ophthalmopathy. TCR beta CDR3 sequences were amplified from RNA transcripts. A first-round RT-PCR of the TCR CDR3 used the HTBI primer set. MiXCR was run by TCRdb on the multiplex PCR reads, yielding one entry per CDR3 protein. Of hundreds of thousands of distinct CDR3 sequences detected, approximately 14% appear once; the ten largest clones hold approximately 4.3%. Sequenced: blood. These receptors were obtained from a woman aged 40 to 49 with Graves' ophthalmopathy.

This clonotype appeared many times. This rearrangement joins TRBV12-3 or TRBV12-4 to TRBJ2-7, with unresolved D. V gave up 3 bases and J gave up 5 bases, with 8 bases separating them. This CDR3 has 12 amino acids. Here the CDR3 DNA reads TGTGCCAGCAGTTTCGCGGAGAACGAGCAGTACTTC. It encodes CASSFAENEQYF.

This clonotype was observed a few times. CDR3 DNA: TGCGCCAGCAGCTGCTCTTTCGGGGACAGATGTAGCGGGAGTGACCAAGAGACCCAGTACTTC. Its protein product is CASSCSFGDRCSGSDQETQYF. This chain links TRBV5-1 with TRBJ2-5, with 9 bases aligning to TRBD2. CDR3 size: 21 residues. CDR1 is SGHRS, CDR2 YFSETQ, per germline. Trimming took 3 bases from V and 0 from J; bases not matched to a gene: 21.

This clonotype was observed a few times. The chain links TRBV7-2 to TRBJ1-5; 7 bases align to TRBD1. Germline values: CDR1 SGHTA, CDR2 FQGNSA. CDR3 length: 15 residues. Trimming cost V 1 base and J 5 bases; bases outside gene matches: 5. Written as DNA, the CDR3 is TGTGCCAGCAGCTTAGGGGCAGGGGGGCATCAGCCCCAGCATTTT. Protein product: CASSLGAGGHQPQHF.

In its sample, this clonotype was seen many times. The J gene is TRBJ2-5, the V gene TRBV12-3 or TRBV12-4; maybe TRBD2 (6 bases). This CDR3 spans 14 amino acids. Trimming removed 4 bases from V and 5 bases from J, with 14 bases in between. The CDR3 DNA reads TGTGCCAGCAGTTCTGGACTATTGAGCGAGACCCAGTACTTC. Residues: CASSSGLLSETQYF.

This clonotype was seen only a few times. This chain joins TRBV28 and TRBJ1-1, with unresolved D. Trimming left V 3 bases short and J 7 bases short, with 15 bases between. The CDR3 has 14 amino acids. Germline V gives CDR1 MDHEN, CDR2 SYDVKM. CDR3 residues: CASSLGSREGEAFF. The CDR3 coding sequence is TGTGCCAGCAGTTTGGGCTCCCGGGAGGGTGAAGCTTTCTTT.

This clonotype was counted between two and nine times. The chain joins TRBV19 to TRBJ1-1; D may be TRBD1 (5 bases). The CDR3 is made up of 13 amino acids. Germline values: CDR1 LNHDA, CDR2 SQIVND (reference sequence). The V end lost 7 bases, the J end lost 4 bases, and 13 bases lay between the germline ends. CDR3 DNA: TGTGCCAGTACTCTCCAGGGCCCCACTGAAGCTTTCTTT. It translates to CASTLQGPTEAFF.

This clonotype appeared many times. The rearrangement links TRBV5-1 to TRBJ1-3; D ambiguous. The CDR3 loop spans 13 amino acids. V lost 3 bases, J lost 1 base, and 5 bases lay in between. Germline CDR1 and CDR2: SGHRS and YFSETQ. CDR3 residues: CASSWESGNTIYF. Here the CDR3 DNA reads TGCGCCAGCAGCTGGGAGTCTGGAAACACCATATATTTT.

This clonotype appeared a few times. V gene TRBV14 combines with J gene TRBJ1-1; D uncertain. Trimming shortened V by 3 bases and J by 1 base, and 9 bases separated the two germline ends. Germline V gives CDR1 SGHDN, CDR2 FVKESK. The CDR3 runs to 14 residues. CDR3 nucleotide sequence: TGTGCCAGCAGCCACCGGAGTGGGAACACTGAAGCTTTCTTT. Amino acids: CASSHRSGNTEAFF.